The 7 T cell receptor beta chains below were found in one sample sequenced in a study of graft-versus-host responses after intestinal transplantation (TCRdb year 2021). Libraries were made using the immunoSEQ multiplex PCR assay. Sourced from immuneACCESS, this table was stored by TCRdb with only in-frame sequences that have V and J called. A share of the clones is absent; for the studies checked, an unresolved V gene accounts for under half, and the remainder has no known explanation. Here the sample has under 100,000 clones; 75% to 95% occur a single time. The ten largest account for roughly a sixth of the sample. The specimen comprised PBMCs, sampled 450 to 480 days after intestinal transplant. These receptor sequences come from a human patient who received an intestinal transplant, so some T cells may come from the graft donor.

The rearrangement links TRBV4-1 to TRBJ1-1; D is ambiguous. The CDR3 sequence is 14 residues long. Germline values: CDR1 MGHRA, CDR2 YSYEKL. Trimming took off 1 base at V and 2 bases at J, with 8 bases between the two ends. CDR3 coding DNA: TGCGCCAGCAGCCAAGGGCAGACCAACACTGAAGCTTTCTTT. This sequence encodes CASSQGQTNTEAFF.

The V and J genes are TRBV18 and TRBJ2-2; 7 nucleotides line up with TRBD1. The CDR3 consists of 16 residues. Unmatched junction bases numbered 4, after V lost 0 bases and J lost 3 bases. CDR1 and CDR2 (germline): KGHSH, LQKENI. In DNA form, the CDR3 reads TGTGCCAGCTCACCACCAGGGGGCAGGGACACCGGGGAGCTGTTTTTT. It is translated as CASSPPGGRDTGELFF.

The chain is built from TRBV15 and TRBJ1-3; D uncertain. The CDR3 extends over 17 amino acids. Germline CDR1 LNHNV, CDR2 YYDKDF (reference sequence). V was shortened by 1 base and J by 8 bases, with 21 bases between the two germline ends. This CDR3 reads CATSRVVIQPGVDTIYF. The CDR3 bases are TGTGCCACCAGCAGAGTGGTAATCCAGCCCGGAGTGGACACCATATATTTT.

The DNA of the CDR3 is TGTGCCAGCAGATACCAGGGAACCCCCGGGGAGCTGTTTTTT. As protein: CASRYQGTPGELFF. The chain employs TRBV6-1 and TRBJ2-2; TRBD1 is a possible D gene (5 bases). The CDR3 is 14 residues long. CDR1 MNHNS and CDR2 SASEGT come from the germline V gene. V was pared by 6 bases and J by 6 bases, with 14 bases between.

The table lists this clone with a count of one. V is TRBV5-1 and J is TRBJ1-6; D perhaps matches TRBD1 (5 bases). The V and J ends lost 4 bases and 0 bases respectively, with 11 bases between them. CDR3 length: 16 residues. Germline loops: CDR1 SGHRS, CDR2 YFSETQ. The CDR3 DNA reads TGCGCCAGCAGCCCCTGGGGGAGCTCCTATAATTCACCCCTCCACTTT. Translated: CASSPWGSSYNSPLHF. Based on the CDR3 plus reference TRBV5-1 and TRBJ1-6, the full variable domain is KAGVTQTPRYLIKTRGQQVTLSCSPISGHRSVSWYQQTPGQGLQFLFEYFSETQRNKGNFPGRFSGRQFSNSRSEMNVSTLELGDSALYLCASSPWGSSYNSPLHFGNGTRLTVT.

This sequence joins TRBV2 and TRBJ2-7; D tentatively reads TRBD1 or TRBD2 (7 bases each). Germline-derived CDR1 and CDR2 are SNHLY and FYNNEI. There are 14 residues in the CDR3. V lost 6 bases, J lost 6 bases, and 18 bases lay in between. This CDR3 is CASSLDREGLEQYF. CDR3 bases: TGTGCCAGCAGCCTAGACAGGGAGGGCCTCGAGCAGTACTTC.

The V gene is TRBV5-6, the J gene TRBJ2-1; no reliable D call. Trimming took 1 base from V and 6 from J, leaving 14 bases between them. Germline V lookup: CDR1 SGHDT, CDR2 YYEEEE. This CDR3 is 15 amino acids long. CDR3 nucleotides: TGTGCCAGCAGCTTGTGGCCATCTATAGGCAATGAGCAGTTCTTC. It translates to CASSLWPSIGNEQFF.